This note documents a single TCR beta chain sequence. Its matching antigen is unknown. This entry is derived from a study of CXCR3-negative and CXCR3-positive naive CD8 T cells. Study-level information: Per-library TRB read counts averaged about 1.5 +/- 0.3 million, adding up to around 130 million in total.

The study's findings and limits: Memory CD8+ cells showed much lower diversity, while both naive subsets were comparably high.

5' RACE with UMI labels generated the TRB cDNA libraries. TCRdb derives one entry per CDR3 protein from the 5' RACE reads, leaving out DNA. In all, the sample yields 70,000 to 95,000 distinct CDR3 sequences. The CDR3 is 16 residues long. Germline V gives CDR1 DFQATT, CDR2 SNEGSKA (reference sequence). The material sequenced was naive CXCR3- CD8+ T cells from blood. Noted subset: CD45RO-CCR7+CD27+CD95- naive CD8+ T cells lacking CXCR3 (TNR3-). V usage is TRBV20-1 and J usage is TRBJ2-7; with no DNA, the TCRdb D assignment of TRBD1 cannot be verified. This sequence originates from a human donor in good health. Some clones in this sample may be carry-over from other donors' samples. CDR3: CSASMGQGLVLYEQYF.